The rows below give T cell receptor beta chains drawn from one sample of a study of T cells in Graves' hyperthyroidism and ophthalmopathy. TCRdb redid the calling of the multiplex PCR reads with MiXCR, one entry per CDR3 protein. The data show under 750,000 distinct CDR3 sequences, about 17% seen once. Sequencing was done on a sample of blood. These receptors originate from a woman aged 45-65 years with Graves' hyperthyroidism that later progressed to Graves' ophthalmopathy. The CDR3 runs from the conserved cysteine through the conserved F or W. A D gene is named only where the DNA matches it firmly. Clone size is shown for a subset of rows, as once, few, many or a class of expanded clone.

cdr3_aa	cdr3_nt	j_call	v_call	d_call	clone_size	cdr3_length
CASSYPSTGKNTGELFF	TGTGCCAGCAGTTACCCGTCGACAGGGAAAAACACCGGGGAGCTGTTTTTT	TRBJ2-2	TRBV6-2/TRBV6-3	TRBD1	few	17
CASGPSSVYNEQFF	TGTGCCAGCGGTCCGTCTAGCGTCTACAATGAGCAGTTCTTC	TRBJ2-1	TRBV7-3	.	few	14
CASSQGLQVNTEAFF	TGCGCCAGCAGCCAAGGCCTACAGGTGAACACTGAAGCTTTCTTT	TRBJ1-1	TRBV4-1	.	.	15
CASSQGLAGGGETQYF	TGTGCCAGCAGCCAGGGACTAGCGGGGGGAGGAGAGACCCAGTACTTC	TRBJ2-5	TRBV11-3	TRBD2	many	16
CSARDARGESNQPQHF	TGCAGTGCTAGAGATGCCAGGGGGGAGAGCAATCAGCCCCAGCATTTT	TRBJ1-5	TRBV20-1	TRBD1	few	16
CASSTSGYNEQFF	TGTGCCAGCTCGACTAGCGGTTACAATGAGCAGTTCTTC	TRBJ2-1	TRBV6-1	TRBD2	few	13
CASSLERLSYEQYF	TGCGCCAGCAGCTTGGAACGGCTCTCCTACGAGCAGTACTTC	TRBJ2-7	TRBV5-1	.	few	14
CASRRGDRGGEKLFF	TGTGCCAGCAGGAGGGGGGACAGGGGGGGTGAAAAACTGTTTTTT	TRBJ1-4	TRBV12-3/TRBV12-4	TRBD1	.	15
CASTQTGDETQYF	TGTGCCAGCACCCAGACAGGTGATGAGACCCAGTACTTC	TRBJ2-5	TRBV6-1	.	many	13
CASGSGRTLYNEQFF	TGTGCCAGCGGTAGCGGGAGGACCCTGTACAATGAGCAGTTCTTC	TRBJ2-1	TRBV28	TRBD2	.	15
CASSLVGGASGNTIYF	TGTGCCAGCAGCTTAGTCGGCGGAGCCTCTGGAAACACCATATATTTT	TRBJ1-3	TRBV7-2	.	many	16
CASSTPGLHQETQYF	TGTGCCAGCAGCACGCCGGGACTGCATCAAGAGACCCAGTACTTC	TRBJ2-5	TRBV7-9	.	few	15
CASSYQGTASTDTQYF	TGTGCCAGCAGTTACCAAGGGACAGCTAGCACAGATACGCAGTATTTT	TRBJ2-3	TRBV6-5	TRBD1	.	16
CSVEDDREHEQYF	TGCAGCGTTGAAGATGACAGGGAACACGAGCAGTACTTC	TRBJ2-7	TRBV29-1	TRBD1	.	13
CASMGTTDTEAFF	TGCGCCAGCATGGGCACCACGGACACTGAAGCTTTCTTT	TRBJ1-1	TRBV10-1	.	many	13
CASSLWAGDEKLFF	TGTGCCAGCAGCTTGTGGGCAGGCGATGAAAAACTGTTTTTT	TRBJ1-4	TRBV5-4	.	.	14
CASSLSGELNTEAFF	TGTGCCAGCAGCTTATCGGGAGAACTGAACACTGAAGCTTTCTTT	TRBJ1-1	TRBV7-9	.	many	15
CASSEDRGRPGNTIYF	TGTGCCAGCAGCGAGGACAGGGGGCGGCCTGGAAACACCATATATTTT	TRBJ1-3	TRBV2	TRBD1	.	16
CASSRHPGQGADTQYF	TGTGCCAGCAGCCGCCATCCGGGACAGGGGGCAGATACGCAGTATTTT	TRBJ2-3	TRBV3-1	TRBD1	.	16
CASQGQGLTDTQYF	TGTGCCAGCCAAGGGCAGGGTTTGACAGATACGCAGTATTTT	TRBJ2-3	TRBV7-9	.	few	14
CASSSWTGGVDEKLFF	TGTGCCAGCAGTTCCTGGACAGGGGGCGTCGATGAAAAACTGTTTTTT	TRBJ1-4	TRBV27	TRBD1	few	16
CASSLDGAGNTIYF	TGCGCCAGCAGCTTGGACGGGGCTGGAAACACCATATATTTT	TRBJ1-3	TRBV5-1	.	many	14
CASSVVGLTTDTQYF	TGTGCCAGCAGCGTAGTGGGTTTAACAACAGATACGCAGTATTTT	TRBJ2-3	TRBV9	.	many	15
CASSQVFAGELFF	TGTGCCAGCAGCCAAGTCTTCGCCGGGGAGCTGTTTTTT	TRBJ2-2	TRBV3-1	.	many	13
CASSVGRTGAYEQYF	TGTGCCAGCAGCGTAGGGCGGACTGGGGCCTACGAGCAGTACTTC	TRBJ2-7	TRBV9	.	many	15
CSAIRTGYSNQPQHF	TGCAGTGCTATCAGGACGGGGTATAGCAATCAGCCCCAGCATTTT	TRBJ1-5	TRBV20-1	.	.	15
CSARPPDRGLQGSNQPQHF	TGCAGTGCTAGACCCCCGGACAGGGGGCTCCAGGGTAGCAATCAGCCCCAGCATTTT	TRBJ1-5	TRBV20-1	TRBD1	few	19
CASSHDTFSGANVLTF	TGTGCCAGCAGTCACGACACGTTCTCTGGGGCCAACGTCCTGACTTTC	TRBJ2-6	TRBV27	.	.	16